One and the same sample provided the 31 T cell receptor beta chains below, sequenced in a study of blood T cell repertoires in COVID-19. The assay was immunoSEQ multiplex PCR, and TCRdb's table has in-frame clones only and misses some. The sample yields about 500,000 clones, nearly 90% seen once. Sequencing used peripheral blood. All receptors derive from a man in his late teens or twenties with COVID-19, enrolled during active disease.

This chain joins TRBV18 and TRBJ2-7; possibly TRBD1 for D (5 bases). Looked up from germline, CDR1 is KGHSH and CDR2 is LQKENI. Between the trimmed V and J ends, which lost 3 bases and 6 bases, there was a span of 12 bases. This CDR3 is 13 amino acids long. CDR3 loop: CASSPPQVTEQYF. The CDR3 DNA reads TGTGCCAGCTCACCCCCACAGGTCACCGAGCAGTACTTC.

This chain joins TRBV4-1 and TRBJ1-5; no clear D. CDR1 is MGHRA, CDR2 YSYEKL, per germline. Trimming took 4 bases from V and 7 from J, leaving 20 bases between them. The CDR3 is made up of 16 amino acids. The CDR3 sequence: CASSLRAAGSGQPQHF. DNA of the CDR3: TGCGCCAGCAGCCTCCGGGCCGCCGGGAGCGGGCAGCCCCAGCATTTT.

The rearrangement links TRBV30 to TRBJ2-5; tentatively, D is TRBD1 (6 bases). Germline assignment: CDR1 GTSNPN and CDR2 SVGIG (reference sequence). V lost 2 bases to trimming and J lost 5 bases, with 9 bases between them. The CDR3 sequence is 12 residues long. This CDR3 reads CAWSFQGETQYF. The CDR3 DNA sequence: TGTGCCTGGAGTTTTCAGGGGGAGACCCAGTACTTC. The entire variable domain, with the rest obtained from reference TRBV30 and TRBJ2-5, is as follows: SQTIHQWPATLVQPVGSPLSLECTVEGTSNPNLYWYRQAAGRGLQLLFYSVGIGQISSEVPQNLSASRPQDRQFILSSKKLLLSDSGFYLCAWSFQGETQYFGPGTRLLVL.

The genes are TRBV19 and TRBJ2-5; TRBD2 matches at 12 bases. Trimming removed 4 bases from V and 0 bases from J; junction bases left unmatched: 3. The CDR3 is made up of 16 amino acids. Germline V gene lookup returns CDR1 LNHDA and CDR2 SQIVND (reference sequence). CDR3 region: CASSRLAGVYQETQYF. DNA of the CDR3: TGTGCCAGTAGTAGACTAGCGGGGGTGTACCAAGAGACCCAGTACTTC.

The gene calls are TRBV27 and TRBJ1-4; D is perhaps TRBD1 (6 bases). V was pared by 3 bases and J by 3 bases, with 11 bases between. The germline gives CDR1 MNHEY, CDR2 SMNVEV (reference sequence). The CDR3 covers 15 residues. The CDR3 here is CASSFRGSPNEKLFF. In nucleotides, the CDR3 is TGTGCCAGCAGTTTCAGGGGATCTCCTAATGAAAAACTGTTTTTT.

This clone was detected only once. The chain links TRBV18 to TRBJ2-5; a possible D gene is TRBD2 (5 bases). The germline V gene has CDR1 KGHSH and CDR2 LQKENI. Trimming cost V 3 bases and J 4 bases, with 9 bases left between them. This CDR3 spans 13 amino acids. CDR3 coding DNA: TGTGCCAGCTCACCTGTGGCGGGAGAGACCCAGTACTTC. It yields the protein CASSPVAGETQYF.

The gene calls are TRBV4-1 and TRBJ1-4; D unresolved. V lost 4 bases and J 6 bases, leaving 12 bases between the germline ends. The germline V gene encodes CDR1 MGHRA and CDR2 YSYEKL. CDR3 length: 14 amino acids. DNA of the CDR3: TGCGCCAGCAGCCTAGGGAGCCGCCATGAAAAACTGTTTTTT. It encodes CASSLGSRHEKLFF.

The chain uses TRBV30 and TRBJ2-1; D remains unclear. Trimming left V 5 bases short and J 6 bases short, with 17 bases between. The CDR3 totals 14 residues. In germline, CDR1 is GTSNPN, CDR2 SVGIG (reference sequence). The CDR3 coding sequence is TGTGCCTGGGAGTCGGGTTCTGGTGGCAATGAGCAGTTCTTC. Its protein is CAWESGSGGNEQFF.

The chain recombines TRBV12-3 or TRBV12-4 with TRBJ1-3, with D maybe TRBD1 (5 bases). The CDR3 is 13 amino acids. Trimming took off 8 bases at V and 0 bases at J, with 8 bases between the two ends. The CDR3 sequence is CASPRVSGNTIYF. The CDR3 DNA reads TGTGCCAGCCCCAGGGTCTCTGGAAACACCATATATTTT.

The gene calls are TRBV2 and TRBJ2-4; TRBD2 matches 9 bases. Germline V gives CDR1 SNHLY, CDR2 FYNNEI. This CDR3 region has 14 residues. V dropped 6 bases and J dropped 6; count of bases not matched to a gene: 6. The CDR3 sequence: CASSPPSGVNIQYF. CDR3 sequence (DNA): TGTGCCAGCAGCCCACCTAGCGGGGTAAACATTCAGTACTTC.

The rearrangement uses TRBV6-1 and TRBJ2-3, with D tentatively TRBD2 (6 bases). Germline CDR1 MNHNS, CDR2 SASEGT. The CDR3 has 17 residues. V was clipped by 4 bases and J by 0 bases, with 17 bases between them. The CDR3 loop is CASSVSGGAASTDTQYF. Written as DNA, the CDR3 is TGTGCCAGCAGTGTATCAGGCGGGGCGGCTAGCACAGATACGCAGTATTTT.

The CDR3 nucleotides are TGTGCCAGCAGCTTGCGCCGGGATGGGACCCAGTACTTC. Translated: CASSLRRDGTQYF. The rearrangement uses TRBV5-4 and TRBJ2-5, with a tentative D call TRBD2 (5 bases). The V end lost 1 base, the J end lost 7 bases, and 11 bases lay between the germline ends. Germline-derived CDR1 and CDR2 are SGHNT and YYREEE (reference sequence). This CDR3 spans 13 amino acids. Drawing the rest from reference TRBV5-4 and TRBJ2-5, the complete variable domain is ETGVTQSPTHLIKTRGQQVTLRCSSQSGHNTVSWYQQALGQGPQFIFQYYREEENGRGNFPPRFSGLQFPNYSSELNVNALELDDSALYLCASSLRRDGTQYFGPGTRLLVL.

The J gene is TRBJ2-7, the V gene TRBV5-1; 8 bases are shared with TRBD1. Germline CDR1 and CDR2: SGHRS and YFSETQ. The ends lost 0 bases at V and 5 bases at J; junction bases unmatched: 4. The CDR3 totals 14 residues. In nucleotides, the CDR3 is TGCGCCAGCAGCTTGGCTCCAGGGGGCGACGAGCAGTACTTC. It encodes CASSLAPGGDEQYF. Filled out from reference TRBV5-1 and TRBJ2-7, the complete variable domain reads KAGVTQTPRYLIKTRGQQVTLSCSPISGHRSVSWYQQTPGQGLQFLFEYFSETQRNKGNFPGRFSGRQFSNSRSEMNVSTLELGDSALYLCASSLAPGGDEQYFGPGTRLTVT.

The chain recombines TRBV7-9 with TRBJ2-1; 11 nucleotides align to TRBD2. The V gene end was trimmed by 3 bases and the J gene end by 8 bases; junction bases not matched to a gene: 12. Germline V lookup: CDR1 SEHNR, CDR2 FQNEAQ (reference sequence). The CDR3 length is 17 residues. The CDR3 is CASSLGTSGEYDDEQFF. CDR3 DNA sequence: TGTGCCAGCAGCTTGGGGACTAGCGGAGAGTACGACGATGAGCAGTTCTTC.

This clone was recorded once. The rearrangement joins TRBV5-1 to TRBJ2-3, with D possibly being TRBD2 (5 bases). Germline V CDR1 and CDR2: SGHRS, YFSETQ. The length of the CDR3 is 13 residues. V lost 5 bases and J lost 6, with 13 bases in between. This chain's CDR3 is CASSPGAVDTQYF. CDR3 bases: TGCGCCAGCAGTCCCGGAGCGGTGGATACGCAGTATTTT. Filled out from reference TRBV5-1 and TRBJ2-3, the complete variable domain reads KAGVTQTPRYLIKTRGQQVTLSCSPISGHRSVSWYQQTPGQGLQFLFEYFSETQRNKGNFPGRFSGRQFSNSRSEMNVSTLELGDSALYLCASSPGAVDTQYFGPGTRLTVL.

In DNA, the CDR3 is TGTGCCAGCAGCTTGGTAACATTAGCGGGAGTTATGAATGAGCAGTTCTTC. It encodes CASSLVTLAGVMNEQFF. The rearrangement uses TRBV5-4 and TRBJ2-1, with 9 positions matching TRBD2. Germline V gene data show CDR1 as SGHNT and CDR2 as YYREEE (reference sequence). The V segment lost 0 bases and the J segment 7 bases; nucleotides outside the gene matches: 11. This CDR3 contains 17 residues. Full variable domain (outside the CDR3, taken from reference TRBV5-4 and TRBJ2-1): ETGVTQSPTHLIKTRGQQVTLRCSSQSGHNTVSWYQQALGQGPQFIFQYYREEENGRGNFPPRFSGLQFPNYSSELNVNALELDDSALYLCASSLVTLAGVMNEQFFGPGTRLTVL.

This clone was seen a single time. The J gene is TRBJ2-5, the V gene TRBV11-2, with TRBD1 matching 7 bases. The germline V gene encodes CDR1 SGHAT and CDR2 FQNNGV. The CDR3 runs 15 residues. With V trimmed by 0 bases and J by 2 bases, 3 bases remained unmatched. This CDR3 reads CASSLEATGQETQYF. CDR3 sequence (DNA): TGTGCCAGCAGCTTAGAGGCGACAGGGCAAGAGACCCAGTACTTC. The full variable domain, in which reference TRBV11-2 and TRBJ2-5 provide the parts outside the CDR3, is EAGVAQSPRYKIIEKRQSVAFWCNPISGHATLYWYQQILGQGPKLLIQFQNNGVVDDSQLPKDRFSAERLKGVDSTLKIQPAKLEDSAVYLCASSLEATGQETQYFGPGTRLLVL.

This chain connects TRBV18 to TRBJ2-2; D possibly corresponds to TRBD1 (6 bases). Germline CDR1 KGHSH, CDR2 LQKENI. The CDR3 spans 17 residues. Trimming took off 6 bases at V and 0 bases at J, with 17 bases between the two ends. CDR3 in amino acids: CASSSKRRGANTGELFF. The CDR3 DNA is TGTGCCAGCTCGTCAAAACGCAGGGGTGCGAACACCGGGGAGCTGTTTTTT.

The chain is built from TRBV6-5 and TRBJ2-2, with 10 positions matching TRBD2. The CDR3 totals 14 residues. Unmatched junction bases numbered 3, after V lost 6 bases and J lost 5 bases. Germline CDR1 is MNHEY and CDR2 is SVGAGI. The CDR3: CASRLAGITGELFF. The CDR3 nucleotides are TGTGCCAGCAGACTAGCGGGAATAACCGGGGAGCTGTTTTTT.

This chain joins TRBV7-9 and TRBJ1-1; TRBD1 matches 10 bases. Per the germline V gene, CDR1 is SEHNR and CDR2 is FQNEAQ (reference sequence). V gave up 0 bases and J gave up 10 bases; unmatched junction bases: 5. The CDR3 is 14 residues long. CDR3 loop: CASSLANRDRGAFF. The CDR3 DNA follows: TGTGCCAGCAGCTTAGCAAACCGGGACAGGGGAGCTTTCTTT.

This CDR3 reads CASSERGINQPQHF. The DNA for the CDR3 is TGTGCCAGCAGTGAGAGAGGTATCAATCAGCCCCAGCATTTT. This chain links TRBV25-1 with TRBJ1-5; the D is unclear. The length of the CDR3 is 14 residues. CDR1 and CDR2 from the germline V gene are MGHDK and SYGVNS. Trimming took off 3 bases at V and 3 bases at J, with 9 bases between the two ends.

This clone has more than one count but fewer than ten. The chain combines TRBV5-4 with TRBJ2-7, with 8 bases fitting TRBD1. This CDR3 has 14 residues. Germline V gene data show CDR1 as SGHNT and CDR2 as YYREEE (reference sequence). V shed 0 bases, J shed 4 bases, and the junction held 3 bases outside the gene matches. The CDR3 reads CASSLGTGRYEQYF. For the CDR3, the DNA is TGTGCCAGCAGCTTGGGGACAGGGCGGTACGAGCAGTACTTC.

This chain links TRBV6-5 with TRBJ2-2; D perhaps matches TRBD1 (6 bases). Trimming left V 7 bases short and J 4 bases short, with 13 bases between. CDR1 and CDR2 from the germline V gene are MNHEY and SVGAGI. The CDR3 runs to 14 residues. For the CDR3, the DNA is TGTGCCAGCAAGGGGGTAACGGTCACCGGGGAGCTGTTTTTT. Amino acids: CASKGVTVTGELFF.

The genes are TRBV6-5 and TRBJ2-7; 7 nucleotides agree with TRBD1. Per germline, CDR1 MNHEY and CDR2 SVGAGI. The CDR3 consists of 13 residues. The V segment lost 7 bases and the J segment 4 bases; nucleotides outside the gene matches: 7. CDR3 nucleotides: TGTGCCAGCACCGCAGGGGGTCGGTACGAGCAGTACTTC. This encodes CASTAGGRYEQYF.

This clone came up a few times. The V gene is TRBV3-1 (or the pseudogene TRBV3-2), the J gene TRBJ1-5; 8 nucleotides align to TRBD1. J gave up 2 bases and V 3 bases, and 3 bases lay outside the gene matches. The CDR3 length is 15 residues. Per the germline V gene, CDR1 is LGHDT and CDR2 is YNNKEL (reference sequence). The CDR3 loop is CASSQQTGGNQPQHF. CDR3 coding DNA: TGTGCCAGCAGCCAGCAGACAGGGGGCAATCAGCCCCAGCATTTT.

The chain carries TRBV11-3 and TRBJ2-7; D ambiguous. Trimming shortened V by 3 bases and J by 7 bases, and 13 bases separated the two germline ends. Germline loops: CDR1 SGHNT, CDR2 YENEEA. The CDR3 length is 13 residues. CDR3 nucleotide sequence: TGTGCCAGCAGCTTTAGTGGGCTTGGGGAGCAGTACTTC. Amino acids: CASSFSGLGEQYF.

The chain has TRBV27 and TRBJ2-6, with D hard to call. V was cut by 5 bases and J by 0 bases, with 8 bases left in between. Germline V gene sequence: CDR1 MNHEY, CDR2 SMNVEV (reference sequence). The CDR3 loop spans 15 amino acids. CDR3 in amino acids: CASSLTGSGANVLTF. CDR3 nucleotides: TGTGCCAGCAGTCTCACTGGCTCTGGGGCCAACGTCCTGACTTTC.

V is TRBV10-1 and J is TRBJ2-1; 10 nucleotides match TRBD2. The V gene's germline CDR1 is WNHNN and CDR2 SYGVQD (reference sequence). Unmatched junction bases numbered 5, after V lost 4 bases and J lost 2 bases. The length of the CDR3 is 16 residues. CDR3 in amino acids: CASSGNLAGAYNEQFF. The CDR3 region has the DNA TGCGCCAGCAGTGGCAACCTAGCGGGGGCCTACAATGAGCAGTTCTTC.

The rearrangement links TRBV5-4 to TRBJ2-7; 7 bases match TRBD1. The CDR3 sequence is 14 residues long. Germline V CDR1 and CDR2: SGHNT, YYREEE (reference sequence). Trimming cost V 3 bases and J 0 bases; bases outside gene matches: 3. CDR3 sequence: CASSSDRFSYEQYF. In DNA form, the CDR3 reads TGTGCCAGCAGCTCGGACAGGTTCTCCTACGAGCAGTACTTC.

Here the CDR3 reads CASSDTNYEQYF. DNA for the CDR3: TGTGCCAGCAGTGACACAAACTACGAGCAGTACTTC. This chain connects TRBV2 to TRBJ2-7, with no clear D. V was trimmed by 3 bases and J by 3 bases, leaving 6 bases between them. Germline CDR1 SNHLY, CDR2 FYNNEI. CDR3 size: 12 residues.

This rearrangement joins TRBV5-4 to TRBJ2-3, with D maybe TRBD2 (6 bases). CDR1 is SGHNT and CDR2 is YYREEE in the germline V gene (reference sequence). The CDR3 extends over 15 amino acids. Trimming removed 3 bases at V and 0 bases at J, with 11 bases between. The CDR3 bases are TGTGCCAGCAGCTCCGGAGGGGTTAGCACAGATACGCAGTATTTT. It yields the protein CASSSGGVSTDTQYF.